These 24 T cell receptor beta chains share one sample of origin, sequenced in a study of T cell repertoires in cytomegalovirus infection. MiXCR, applied by TCRdb to the reads, yields one record per CDR3 protein. The table includes approximately 260,000 distinct CDR3 sequences, less than 25% detected once. These receptors have no known antigen. The sample here was cultured PBMCs, taken from culture after CMV antigen stimulation. The receptors stem from a human donor in good health (CMV status not recorded). Some clones in this sample may be carry-over from other donors' samples.

The gene calls are TRBV7-2 and TRBJ2-5; 9 positions agree with TRBD1. Per germline, CDR1 SGHTA and CDR2 FQGNSA. Germline trimming cut 6 bases from V and 4 bases from J; bases unmatched to any gene: 6. The CDR3 totals 14 residues. CDR3 residues: CASRPGQGRETQYF. The CDR3 bases are TGTGCCAGCAGACCGGGACAGGGAAGAGAGACCCAGTACTTC.

This clonotype was counted only a few times. The chain employs TRBV28 and TRBJ1-1, with 8 positions matching TRBD1. The CDR3 consists of 15 residues. Trimming at V came to 4 bases and at J to 4 bases, leaving 8 bases not matched to a gene. From germline, CDR1 is MDHEN and CDR2 SYDVKM. The CDR3 reads CASSSGQGGTTEAFF. DNA of the CDR3: TGTGCCAGCAGTTCAGGACAGGGCGGGACCACTGAAGCTTTCTTT.

The rearrangement uses TRBV29-1 and TRBJ1-2, with D possibly TRBD1 on 5 matching bases. The CDR3 contains 13 residues. The V gene lost 7 bases and the J gene lost 3 bases, with 15 bases spanning the gap. The germline gives CDR1 SQVTM, CDR2 ANQGSEA. CDR3 nucleotides: TGCAGCGCTAAGGTTTGGGGGGACTATGGCTACACCTTC. As protein: CSAKVWGDYGYTF.

This clonotype appeared many times. The rearrangement uses TRBV7-9 and TRBJ2-5, with D unclear. The germline gives CDR1 SEHNR, CDR2 FQNEAQ (reference sequence). With 4 bases removed from V and 3 bases from J, the gap between germline ends came to 6 bases. This CDR3 comprises 12 residues. CDR3 amino acids: CASSWAEETQYF. The DNA of the CDR3 is TGTGCCAGCAGCTGGGCGGAAGAGACCCAGTACTTC.

This clonotype came up many times. V usage is TRBV10-3 and J usage is TRBJ1-1; D perhaps matches TRBD1 (5 bases). The germline V gene has CDR1 ENHRY and CDR2 SYGVKD. V was cut by 6 bases and J by 5 bases, with 13 bases left in between. CDR3 size: 13 residues. This CDR3 is CAISLMGRTEAFF. In nucleotides, the CDR3 is TGTGCCATCAGCCTGATGGGGCGTACTGAAGCTTTCTTT.

The table lists this clonotype with a few counts. V usage is TRBV6-2 or TRBV6-3 and J usage is TRBJ2-7; a weak D match, TRBD2 (5 bases). The V gene's germline CDR1 is MNHEY and CDR2 SVGEGT. This CDR3 comprises 14 residues. With 5 bases removed from V and 4 bases from J, the gap between germline ends came to 15 bases. CDR3 coding DNA: TGTGCCAGCAGTCCCGCGAGGAGCGGATACGAGCAGTACGTC. It yields the protein CASSPARSGYEQYV.

A few counts support this clonotype. The J gene is TRBJ2-1, the V gene TRBV11-2; D assignment may be TRBD1 or TRBD2 (6 bases each). Germline V gene data show CDR1 as SGHAT and CDR2 as FQNNGV. The V gene lost 1 base and the J gene lost 7 bases, with 14 bases spanning the gap. The CDR3 runs 15 residues. Here the CDR3 reads CASSLGGQGRNEQFF. The CDR3 nucleotides read TGTGCCAGCAGCTTAGGAGGGCAGGGGAGGAATGAGCAGTTCTTC.

The chain has TRBV6-5 and TRBJ2-3; D might be TRBD2 (6 bases). This CDR3 has 16 amino acids. The V end was cut by 8 bases, the J end by 2 bases, with 20 bases between. The germline CDR1 and CDR2 sequences are MNHEY and SVGAGI. The CDR3 region has the DNA TGTGCCAGCCTCCCACTGGGCGGGGTGGCCACAGATACGCAGTATTTT. Translated, it gives CASLPLGGVATDTQYF.

This clonotype came up many times. The gene calls are TRBV20-1 and TRBJ2-7; 7 bases fit TRBD1. This CDR3 has 13 amino acids. Germline V gene data show CDR1 as DFQATT and CDR2 as SNEGSKA (reference sequence). After removal of 5 bases from V and 2 bases from J, the junction contained 6 bases not matched to a gene. The DNA for the CDR3 is TGCAGTGCTCCGGACAGGATAACCTACGAGCAGTACTTC. This codes for CSAPDRITYEQYF.

This clonotype was observed a single time. The chain combines TRBV24-1 with TRBJ2-1; TRBD1 agrees at 8 bases. The length of the CDR3 is 14 residues. The trim removed 4 bases at V and 9 bases at J, leaving 7 bases unmatched. CDR1 is KGHDR, CDR2 SFDVKD, per germline. CDR3 DNA: TGTGCCACCAGTGACTCAGACAGGGGTGGTGAGCAGTTCTTC. Its translation: CATSDSDRGGEQFF.

This clonotype was recorded only once. The V gene is TRBV27, the J gene TRBJ1-2; D is ambiguous. V lost 6 bases and J 2 bases, leaving 10 bases between the germline ends. Germline V gene data show CDR1 as MNHEY and CDR2 as SMNVEV (reference sequence). The CDR3 covers 13 residues. The CDR3 is CASRRFGNYGYTF. In nucleotides, the CDR3 is TGTGCCAGCAGGAGGTTTGGGAACTATGGCTACACCTTC.

This clonotype was seen more than once but under ten times. The V call is TRBV24-1, the J call TRBJ2-1; 11 nucleotides agree with TRBD2. The CDR3 loop spans 14 amino acids. The V gene's germline CDR1 is KGHDR and CDR2 SFDVKD. J gave up 6 bases and V 7 bases, and 4 bases lay outside the gene matches. The CDR3 spells CATRGLAGGNEQFF. The CDR3 bases are TGTGCCACCAGAGGACTAGCGGGTGGCAATGAGCAGTTCTTC.

This clonotype was found many times. This chain links TRBV7-8 with TRBJ2-2; 8 bases align to TRBD1. Trimming removed 2 bases from V and 6 bases from J; junction bases left unmatched: 5. CDR1 is SGHVS, CDR2 FQNEAQ, per germline. The CDR3 length is 15 residues. CDR3 protein: CASSLSGGHAGELFF. The CDR3 region has the DNA TGTGCCAGCAGCTTATCAGGGGGCCACGCCGGGGAGCTGTTTTTT.

This clonotype was found many times. J is TRBJ1-1 and V is TRBV7-2; no reliable D call. V dropped 5 bases and J dropped 8 bases, with 12 bases sitting between them. Germline CDR1 is SGHTA and CDR2 is FQGNSA. The CDR3 totals 12 residues. CDR3 residues: CASSAPSPEAFF. The CDR3 nucleotides read TGTGCCAGCAGCGCCCCCAGTCCAGAAGCTTTCTTT.

This clonotype showed up many times. This CDR3 is CASSPGPGHHYGYTF. CDR3 DNA: TGTGCCAGCAGCCCCGGACCGGGACATCACTATGGCTACACCTTC. The chain couples TRBV7-9 to TRBJ1-2; weak D call: TRBD1 (6 bases). V was clipped by 5 bases and J by 3 bases, with 16 bases between them. The germline CDR1 and CDR2 sequences are SEHNR and FQNEAQ (reference sequence). This CDR3 is built from 15 residues.

The chain joins TRBV20-1 to TRBJ2-1; D not certain. Trimming took 2 bases from V and 4 from J, leaving 6 bases between them. Germline CDR1 and CDR2: DFQATT and SNEGSKA (reference sequence). This CDR3 spans 12 amino acids. The CDR3 sequence is CSARRPYNEQFF. The CDR3, as DNA: TGCAGTGCTAGACGACCGTACAATGAGCAGTTCTTC.

This clonotype was detected ten times or more. The V and J genes are TRBV12-5 and TRBJ2-1; tentatively, D is TRBD1 (6 bases). Germline CDR1 and CDR2: LGHNT and FRNRAP. This CDR3 comprises 16 residues. The V gene lost 0 bases and the J gene lost 7 bases, with 16 bases spanning the gap. The DNA for the CDR3 is TGTGCTAGTGGTTTGGTCCGGGACACACTTGGGAATGAGCAGTTCTTC. Protein: CASGLVRDTLGNEQFF.

In its sample, this clonotype was seen a few times. V gene TRBV7-8 combines with J gene TRBJ1-2; D is unclear. V was pared by 10 bases and J by 10 bases, with 16 bases between. This CDR3 spans 11 amino acids. The germline gives CDR1 SGHVS, CDR2 FQNEAQ. CDR3 coding DNA: TGTGCCATTCGGGGTCGAGGGCTCTACACCTTC. Translation gives CAIRGRGLYTF.

This clonotype has a handful of counts. This rearrangement joins TRBV7-2 to TRBJ2-6; D is undetermined. Trimming shortened V by 3 bases and J by 2 bases, and 8 bases separated the two germline ends. This CDR3 region has 15 residues. Germline lookup yields CDR1 SGHTA and CDR2 FQGNSA. The CDR3 DNA follows: TGTGCCAGCAGCTTCATAGATCCTGGGGCCAACGTCCTGACTTTC. Amino acid sequence: CASSFIDPGANVLTF.

This clonotype was detected ten times or more. The gene calls are TRBV7-8 and TRBJ2-1; D gene unclear. V was clipped by 1 base and J by 1 base, with 14 bases between them. The CDR3 has 17 residues. Germline V gives CDR1 SGHVS, CDR2 FQNEAQ. As DNA, the CDR3 is TGTGCCAGCAGCTTAGGTTCTCTCTTCCCGTCCTACAATGAGCAGTTCTTC. Its protein product is CASSLGSLFPSYNEQFF.

The rearrangement links TRBV10-2 to TRBJ1-4; the D is unclear. The V gene's germline CDR1 is WSHSY and CDR2 SAAADI. The CDR3 is 15 residues long. The germline V and J ends were trimmed by 6 bases and 3 bases, with 14 bases remaining between them. CDR3 loop: CASSPGSGSNEKLFF. The DNA of the CDR3 is TGCGCCAGCAGCCCCGGGTCGGGATCTAATGAAAAACTGTTTTTT.

This clonotype was seen ten or more times. This chain links TRBV7-2 with TRBJ2-2, with D possibly being TRBD2 (5 bases). The CDR3 is made up of 16 amino acids. Germline V gene lookup returns CDR1 SGHTA and CDR2 FQGNSA. Trimming cost V 8 bases and J 0 bases, with 16 bases left between them. The DNA of the CDR3 is TGTGCCAGCCGGACTGGCGGTGTGACGAACACCGGGGAGCTGTTTTTT. This encodes CASRTGGVTNTGELFF.

The rearrangement links TRBV9 to TRBJ1-2; D is possibly TRBD1 (5 bases). CDR3 length: 16 residues. The germline CDR1 and CDR2 sequences are SGDLS and YYNGEE. The V and J ends lost 0 bases and 2 bases respectively, with 14 bases between them. CDR3 protein: CASSVDTTVLNYGYTF. For the CDR3, the DNA is TGTGCCAGCAGCGTAGATACGACAGTTCTCAACTATGGCTACACCTTC.

CDR3 sequence: CASSAYPEEKLFF. The DNA of the CDR3 is TGTGCCAGCAGTGCCTACCCCGAAGAAAAACTGTTTTTT. This chain links TRBV27 with TRBJ1-4; D call uncertain. Trimming cost V 5 bases and J 8 bases, with 12 bases left between them. Germline V lookup: CDR1 MNHEY, CDR2 SMNVEV (reference sequence). This CDR3 region has 13 residues.